One TCR beta chain is described in this entry. A v3.0 immunoSEQ assay was performed at survey level. TCRdb's copy holds only in-frame clones and misses some; the assay was immunoSEQ multiplex PCR. The repertoire holds under 30,000 clones, with around four fifths as singletons. V lost 4 bases to trimming and J lost 2 bases, with 14 bases between them. Germline V CDR1 and CDR2: SGDLS, YYNGEE. The length of the CDR3 is 15 residues. The data stem from a study of long-term antiretroviral therapy in people with HIV. Study-level background: About a decade before 2015, the earliest samples were taken when ART was typically delayed.

The TCR comes from a man between 18 and 35 years old with HIV. The J gene is TRBJ2-3, the V gene TRBV9, with D perhaps assigned TRBD1 or TRBD2 (5 bases each). The sequencing used unsorted PBMCs, collected 0.8 years before starting antiretroviral therapy. CDR3 protein: CASSPGALTTDTQYF. The CDR3 DNA reads TGTGCCAGCAGCCCCGGGGCTCTGACCACAGATACGCAGTATTTT.